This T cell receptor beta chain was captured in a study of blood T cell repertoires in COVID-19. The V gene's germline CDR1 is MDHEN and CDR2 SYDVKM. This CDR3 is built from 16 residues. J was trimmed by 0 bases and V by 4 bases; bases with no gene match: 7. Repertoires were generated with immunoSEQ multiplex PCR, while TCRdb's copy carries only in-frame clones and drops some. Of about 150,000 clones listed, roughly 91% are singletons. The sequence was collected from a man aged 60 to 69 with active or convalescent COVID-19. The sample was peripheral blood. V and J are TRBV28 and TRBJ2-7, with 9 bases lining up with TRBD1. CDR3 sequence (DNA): TGTGCCAGCAGTTGGACGGGACAGGGACGCTCCTACGAGCAGTACTTC. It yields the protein CASSWTGQGRSYEQYF. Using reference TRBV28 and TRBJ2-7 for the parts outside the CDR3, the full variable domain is DVKVTQSSRYLVKRTGEKVFLECVQDMDHENMFWYRQDPGLGLRLIYFSYDVKMKEKGDIPEGYSVSREKKERFSLILESASTNQTSMYLCASSWTGQGRSYEQYFGPGTRLTVT.